The 20 T cell receptor beta chains below all came from one sample that was sequenced in a study of cytomegalovirus exposure and HLA in healthy donors. The PCR used 60 Vbeta and 13 Jbeta primers. The data were produced by immunoSEQ multiplex PCR, yet TCRdb's version contains in-frame clones alone and is incomplete. The listing contains some 110,000 clones. The sequenced sample was PBMCs. Source of these receptors: a middle-aged man in good health and CMV-seropositive.

The chain uses TRBV11-3 and TRBJ2-5; TRBD2 matches at 8 bases. The junction had 7 bases not matched to a gene; V was cut back by 5 bases and J by 2 bases. The CDR3 is 15 residues long. CDR1 and CDR2 (germline): SGHNT, YENEEA. This CDR3 reads CASSISGVGQETQYF. Written as DNA, the CDR3 is TGTGCCAGCAGCATTAGCGGGGTGGGACAAGAGACCCAGTACTTC.

J is TRBJ1-2 and V is TRBV6-5, with TRBD1 matching 8 bases. Germline trimming cut 5 bases from V and 8 bases from J; bases unmatched to any gene: 13. The CDR3 spans 15 residues. Germline CDR1 reads MNHEY; CDR2 reads SVGAGI. CDR3 protein: CASSPLSRGLEGYTF. DNA of the CDR3: TGTGCCAGCAGTCCCCTCTCCAGGGGGCTCGAAGGCTACACCTTC.

The J gene is TRBJ1-4, the V gene TRBV30; a weak D match, TRBD1 (5 bases). With 1 base removed from V and 7 bases from J, the gap between germline ends came to 13 bases. Germline loops: CDR1 GTSNPN, CDR2 SVGIG (reference sequence). This CDR3 spans 14 amino acids. The DNA for the CDR3 is TGTGCCTGGAGTGGGTCAGGGAGGGGTGAAAAACTGTTTTTT. It specifies CAWSGSGRGEKLFF.

The chain employs TRBV28 and TRBJ2-3, with TRBD2 matching 8 bases. The CDR3 is 13 amino acids. Trimming at V came to 8 bases and at J to 2 bases, leaving 3 bases not matched to a gene. Germline CDR1 and CDR2: MDHEN and SYDVKM. This CDR3 reads CASGGGITDTQYF. The DNA for the CDR3 is TGTGCCAGCGGCGGGGGGATCACAGATACGCAGTATTTT. The variable domain in full, completed from reference TRBV28 and TRBJ2-3, reads DVKVTQSSRYLVKRTGEKVFLECVQDMDHENMFWYRQDPGLGLRLIYFSYDVKMKEKGDIPEGYSVSREKKERFSLILESASTNQTSMYLCASGGGITDTQYFGPGTRLTVL.

The chain combines TRBV18 with TRBJ2-2; no firm D call. Germline V gene sequence: CDR1 KGHSH, CDR2 LQKENI. The CDR3 is made up of 16 amino acids. Trimming pared 2 bases from V and 3 bases from J, leaving 13 bases between. The CDR3, as DNA: TGTGCCAGCTCACCATCCTTTAGGCAGGACACCGGGGAGCTGTTTTTT. As protein: CASSPSFRQDTGELFF.

The chain is built from TRBV7-9 and TRBJ2-3; possible D gene TRBD2, 7 bases. V was pared by 4 bases and J by 3 bases, with 14 bases between. This CDR3 comprises 15 residues. The V gene's germline CDR1 is SEHNR and CDR2 FQNEAQ (reference sequence). CDR3 DNA sequence: TGTGCCAGCAGCTGGGGGGCTAGCGGAACAGATACGCAGTATTTT. This codes for CASSWGASGTDTQYF.

The V gene is TRBV7-3, the J gene TRBJ2-3; 9 bases line up with TRBD2. The CDR3 has 15 residues. Germline V CDR1 and CDR2: SGHTA, FQGTGA. Losses at the gene ends were 1 base for V and 4 bases for J; bases not matched to a gene: 3. CDR3 amino acids: CASSLSGRAADTQYF. CDR3 nucleotides: TGTGCCAGCAGCTTAAGCGGGAGGGCCGCAGATACGCAGTATTTT.

The chain has TRBV29-1 and TRBJ2-1, with 8 bases lining up with TRBD1. This CDR3 has 14 amino acids. J was trimmed by 5 bases and V by 1 base; bases with no gene match: 4. Germline V CDR1 and CDR2: SQVTM, ANQGSEA. CDR3 loop: CSVEGGTGDNEQFF. The CDR3 DNA is TGCAGCGTTGAAGGCGGGACAGGTGACAATGAGCAGTTCTTC.

The chain has TRBV14 and TRBJ2-2; 7 bases fit TRBD1. Germline CDR1 reads SGHDN; CDR2 reads FVKESK. After removal of 1 base from V and 6 bases from J, the junction contained 5 bases not matched to a gene. The CDR3 totals 15 residues. CDR3 bases: TGTGCCAGCAGCCAAGCCAGACAGGGCGCCGGGGAGCTGTTTTTT. Translated: CASSQARQGAGELFF.

The CDR3 DNA is TGTGCCACCAGCAGAGATCTTAACAGGGGAGGCTTCTCGACTGGTAACGCCATATATTTT. It codes for CATSRDLNRGGFSTGNAIYF. The chain joins TRBV15 to TRBJ1-3, with 7 bases aligning to TRBD1. CDR1 is LNHNV and CDR2 is YYDKDF in the germline V gene (reference sequence). The CDR3 contains 20 residues. The V and J ends lost 0 bases and 11 bases, in that order; junction bases with no gene match: 25.

V gene TRBV28 combines with J gene TRBJ2-7; 7 bases match TRBD1. The CDR3 is made up of 14 amino acids. The junction had 8 bases not matched to a gene; V was cut back by 6 bases and J by 3 bases. In germline, CDR1 is MDHEN, CDR2 SYDVKM. This CDR3 reads CASRSTGSYYEQYF. The CDR3 DNA follows: TGTGCCAGCAGATCGACAGGGAGTTACTACGAGCAGTACTTC.

J is TRBJ2-1 and V is TRBV5-6, with 12 bases matching TRBD2. Looked up from germline, CDR1 is SGHDT and CDR2 is YYEEEE. CDR3 size: 15 residues. The V and J ends lost 4 bases and 3 bases, in that order; junction bases with no gene match: 2. As DNA, the CDR3 is TGTGCCAGCAGCCTAGCGGGAGGGCTCTACAATGAGCAGTTCTTC. Translated: CASSLAGGLYNEQFF.

This sequence joins TRBV19 and TRBJ1-1, with a tentative D call TRBD1 (6 bases). This CDR3 contains 14 residues. Trimming took 5 bases from V and 7 from J, leaving 17 bases between them. Germline-derived CDR1 and CDR2 are LNHDA and SQIVND (reference sequence). CDR3 in DNA: TGTGCCAGTAGTCAACGACAGGCCACCTTTGAAGCTTTCTTT. Amino acid sequence: CASSQRQATFEAFF.

V and J are TRBV18 and TRBJ1-5; D not resolved. Between the trimmed V and J ends, which lost 4 bases and 0 bases, there was a span of 13 bases. Germline V lookup: CDR1 KGHSH, CDR2 LQKENI. This CDR3 is 16 amino acids long. The CDR3 DNA reads TGTGCCAGCTCACGCTCCGTTACTAATAGCAATCAGCCCCAGCATTTT. It codes for CASSRSVTNSNQPQHF. The full variable domain, with the rest looked up from reference TRBV18 and TRBJ1-5, is NAGVMQNPRHLVRRRGQEARLRCSPMKGHSHVYWYRQLPEEGLKFMVYLQKENIIDESGMPKERFSAEFPKEGPSILRIQQVVRGDSAAYFCASSRSVTNSNQPQHFGDGTRLSIL.

This chain connects TRBV4-3 to TRBJ1-5; unclear D gene. Germline loops: CDR1 LGHNA, CDR2 YSLEER. Trimming pared 0 bases from V and 3 bases from J, leaving 9 bases between. The CDR3 runs to 15 residues. DNA for the CDR3: TGCGCCAGCAGCCAAGATGGGAGCACCAATCAGCCCCAGCATTTT. This translates into CASSQDGSTNQPQHF.

About this clone itself: Other DNA variants within this sample encode the same CDR3. This chain links TRBV7-3 with TRBJ2-3; D is possibly TRBD2 (6 bases). V lost 5 bases, J lost 6 bases, and 12 bases lay in between. The CDR3 covers 13 residues. Germline assignment: CDR1 SGHTA and CDR2 FQGTGA. As DNA, the CDR3 is TGTGCCAGCAGCCCCGCCCGGGGGGATACGCAGTATTTT. Protein: CASSPARGDTQYF.

The V and J genes are TRBV5-1 and TRBJ1-4; D is unresolved. Deletions cut 4 bases from V and 2 bases from J, with 12 bases between. The germline V gene has CDR1 SGHRS and CDR2 YFSETQ. There are 15 residues in the CDR3. The CDR3 region is CASSPDRATNEKLFF. The CDR3 DNA is TGCGCCAGCAGCCCCGACCGAGCGACTAATGAAAAACTGTTTTTT.

The chain links TRBV19 to TRBJ1-4; a weak D match, TRBD1 (6 bases). Germline V gives CDR1 LNHDA, CDR2 SQIVND (reference sequence). The germline V and J ends were trimmed by 3 bases and 8 bases, with 16 bases remaining between them. The CDR3 has 15 residues. The chain's CDR3 is CASSIDRQGSEKLFF. The CDR3 DNA sequence: TGTGCCAGTAGTATCGACCGTCAGGGGAGCGAAAAACTGTTTTTT.

CDR3 loop: CASSFRAGQNSYEQYF. The DNA for the CDR3 is TGTGCCAGCAGTTTCAGGGCGGGACAGAACTCCTACGAGCAGTACTTC. This chain uses TRBV5-6 with TRBJ2-7, with D maybe TRBD1 (7 bases). The CDR3 totals 16 residues. Germline V gene lookup returns CDR1 SGHDT and CDR2 YYEEEE. V lost 5 bases and J lost 0, with 18 bases in between.

The CDR3 nucleotides are TGCGCCAGCACCGATTCGGGACTCCTAACCTATGGCTACACCTTC. Encoded protein: CASTDSGLLTYGYTF. The chain joins TRBV5-1 to TRBJ1-2, with D possibly TRBD1 on 5 matching bases. Trimming cost V 6 bases and J 4 bases, with 19 bases left between them. Germline V gene data show CDR1 as SGHRS and CDR2 as YFSETQ. The CDR3 has 15 amino acids.